The T cell receptor beta chain described here comes from a study of post-analysis software for immune sequencing data. Study-wide points: When patients were compared with controls, a handful of TRBV segments were more frequent, TRBV5-6, TRBV5-1 and TRBV20-1 among them.

The germline V and J ends were trimmed by 3 bases and 2 bases, with 14 bases remaining between them. This CDR3 has 15 residues. The germline V gene encodes CDR1 LNHNV and CDR2 YYDKDF (reference sequence). This clonotype occurred once. Its target is not known. Unique molecular identifiers featured in each of the TCR beta cDNA libraries. A single record per CDR3 protein comes from TCRdb applying MiXCR to the PCR reads. The sample carries about 770,000 distinct CDR3 sequences, under 60% recorded once. The sequenced sample consisted of blood. The rearrangement joins TRBV15 to TRBJ2-7; tentatively, D is TRBD1 (5 bases). The clonotype was recovered from a girl aged 10 to 17 with multiple sclerosis. Here the CDR3 reads CATSSSSGIAYEQYF. CDR3 DNA sequence: TGTGCCACCAGCAGCTCTTCAGGGATTGCCTACGAGCAGTACTTC.